This T cell receptor (beta chain) was identified during a study of molecular identifiers for immune sequencing clone quantification. As concerns this clonotype: The antigen remains undetermined. The final CDR3 position lacks the conserved phenylalanine or tryptophan, pointing to a likely read error.

The CDR3 length is 14 residues. Germline loops: CDR1 SEHNR, CDR2 FQNEAQ (reference sequence). The V and J ends lost 1 base and 4 bases respectively, with 11 bases between them. Bulk TCR library preparation followed previously described methods with listed TCR primers. TCRdb processed the PCR reads anew with MiXCR; each CDR3 protein has one entry. The sample shows tens of thousands of distinct CDR3 sequences, around a sixth of them seen only once. Points from the study as a whole: Clonotypes topping 20 RNA copies carried over 97% of effector molecules but under 1% of naive ones. A shared barcode on identical TCR molecules could lead to underestimated sizes for highly expanded clones.

Specimen: naive CD8+ T cells from blood, with Jurkat cell RNA spiked in. Subset in this sample: FACS-sorted CD8+CD4-CCR7+CD45RA+ naive T cells. This chain connects TRBV7-9 to TRBJ2-7, with TRBD2 as a possible D gene (5 bases). The origin of this receptor is a human donor in good health. Some libraries in this study had Jurkat cell RNA spiked in. The CDR3 here is CASSLGPDWYEQYS. DNA for the CDR3: TGTGCCAGCAGCTTAGGGCCGGACTGGTACGAGCAGTACTCC.